This T cell receptor beta chain is drawn from a study of vaccination effects on CD4 cells after COVID-19. Whole-study context: Participants were vaccinated with two doses of either the BNT162b2 or mRNA-1273 vaccine. The study, taken as a whole, reports: The study got few convalescent patients and did not collect any early post-infection timepoints. Cross-reactivity toward common cold coronaviruses was confined to only 1 of 255 vaccine-induced clones in healthy vaccinees.

Only in-frame clones appear in the TCRdb table, and some are missing; sequencing was by immunoSEQ multiplex PCR. The repertoire holds about 25,000 clones, with 76% as singletons. Ahead of sequencing, the ViraFEST assay grew antigen-specific CD4+ T cells using viral peptide pools. Following 10 days of culture, CD4+ T cells were isolated. According to the study, vaccine recipients showed no prior SARS-CoV-2 infection and negative nucleocapsid antibodies. Cultures used about 2 million PBMC per well, 7.5 to 10 IU/ml IL-2 and about 10 ug/ml peptides. Turning to this clone: Its matching antigen is unknown.

From germline, CDR1 is DFQATT and CDR2 SNEGSKA (reference sequence). The CDR3 is 11 residues long. V was cut by 4 bases and J by 6 bases, with 9 bases left in between. This sequence joins TRBV20-1 and TRBJ1-2; D is ambiguous. The source material was CD4+ T cells from PBMCs cultured with HCoV-NL63 spike peptides, sampled before COVID-19 vaccination. This receptor was taken from a human donor who received a COVID-19 vaccine. Here the CDR3 reads CSATNGDGYTF. CDR3 sequence (DNA): TGCAGTGCTACGAACGGGGATGGCTACACCTTC.